What follows are 2 T cell receptor beta chains derived from one specimen sequenced in a study of read filtering for tumor transcriptome and immune sequencing. The library was built from about 370 ng RNA with molecular barcoded adaptors for alpha/delta and beta/gamma chains. TCRdb re-analysed the reads in MiXCR, keeping a single row per CDR3 protein. This table holds approximately 62,000 distinct CDR3 sequences, around a fifth found once. Specimen: a population of CD138-negative cells sorted from bone marrow. Receptor source: a donor aged 40 or older with multiple myeloma.

This clonotype was seen at least ten times. The chain couples TRBV20-1 to TRBJ2-1, with 10 bases matching TRBD2. Per the germline V gene, CDR1 is DFQATT and CDR2 is SNEGSKA (reference sequence). V was pared by 5 bases and J by 3 bases, with 7 bases of the junction left unmatched. The CDR3 is 15 amino acids. The CDR3 is CSAPRTSGDYNEQFF. The CDR3 coding sequence is TGCAGTGCTCCCAGGACTAGCGGAGACTACAATGAGCAGTTCTTC.

This clonotype turned up a few times. J is TRBJ2-7 and V is TRBV7-3; a possible D gene is TRBD2 (7 bases). V shed 11 bases and J shed 4 bases, with 15 bases lying between them. This CDR3 has 12 residues. Germline V gives CDR1 SGHTA, CDR2 FQGTGA. CDR3 nucleotide sequence: TGTGCCTCGGGGGGCAGGGAATACGAGCAGTACTTC. The encoded protein is CASGGREYEQYF.